Listed below are T cell receptor beta chains from one sample, sequenced in a study of blood T cell repertoires in COVID-19. Sequenced by immunoSEQ multiplex PCR; TCRdb stores in-frame clones only, minus some. The sample carries some 250,000 clones, approximately 86% recorded once. Sequencing was carried out using peripheral blood. The source is a woman in her sixties or seventies with COVID-19, enrolled during active disease. Both conserved end residues are part of each CDR3. The order of the fields is clone size, D gene, J gene, V gene, CDR3 DNA, CDR3 protein. A D gene is named only where the DNA matches it firmly. Clone sizes are given selectively: once, few, many, or a class where the clone is expanded.

clone_size: -
d_call: -
j_call: TRBJ1-2
v_call: TRBV28
cdr3_nt: TGTGCCAGCAACGAAGGGGGAGGGGATATCAGCAACTATGGCTACACCTTC
cdr3_aa: CASNEGGGDISNYGYTF

clone_size: -
d_call: TRBD1
j_call: TRBJ1-1
v_call: TRBV30
cdr3_nt: TGTGCCTGGAGAAGGTCCTTAGGGACAGGGGGTACGGTTGAAGCTTTCTTT
cdr3_aa: CAWRRSLGTGGTVEAFF

clone_size: -
d_call: -
j_call: TRBJ1-1
v_call: TRBV28
cdr3_nt: TGTGCCAGCAGTTTGCGTGCAGAAGAGCAGGATAACACTGAAGCTTTCTTT
cdr3_aa: CASSLRAEEQDNTEAFF

clone_size: few
d_call: -
j_call: TRBJ1-2
v_call: TRBV5-1
cdr3_nt: TGCGCCAGCAGCAGGGGAGGAGGGATGGCTAACTATGGCTACACCTTC
cdr3_aa: CASSRGGGMANYGYTF

clone_size: -
d_call: -
j_call: TRBJ2-4
v_call: TRBV11-2
cdr3_nt: TGTGCCAGCAGCTTAGACAGAAAAAACATTCAGTACTTC
cdr3_aa: CASSLDRKNIQYF

clone_size: -
d_call: -
j_call: TRBJ1-3
v_call: TRBV6-5
cdr3_nt: TGTGCCAGCAGTATAGTCCGGAGCTCTGGAAACACCATATATTTT
cdr3_aa: CASSIVRSSGNTIYF

clone_size: -
d_call: TRBD2
j_call: TRBJ2-7
v_call: TRBV4-3
cdr3_nt: TGCGCCAGCAGCCAAGATGCAGCGGGAGGCACCTACGAGCAGTACTTC
cdr3_aa: CASSQDAAGGTYEQYF

clone_size: -
d_call: TRBD1
j_call: TRBJ1-1
v_call: TRBV24-1
cdr3_nt: TGTGCCACCGAAACAGGGGCCAACACTGAAGCTTTCTTT
cdr3_aa: CATETGANTEAFF

clone_size: once
d_call: TRBD1
j_call: TRBJ1-6
v_call: TRBV3-1/TRBV3-2
cdr3_nt: TGTGCCAGCAGACTCGGACAGGGAGGTTCACCCCTCCACTTT
cdr3_aa: CASRLGQGGSPLHF

clone_size: -
d_call: TRBD2
j_call: TRBJ2-1
v_call: TRBV19
cdr3_nt: TGTGCCAGTACCCCTCTTCCGGGGACTAGTCCCTACAATGAGCAGTTCTTC
cdr3_aa: CASTPLPGTSPYNEQFF

clone_size: many
d_call: -
j_call: TRBJ2-7
v_call: TRBV30
cdr3_nt: TGTGCCTGGAGCGTTACAGGGTCTTCCTACGAGCAGTACTTC
cdr3_aa: CAWSVTGSSYEQYF

clone_size: -
d_call: -
j_call: TRBJ2-7
v_call: TRBV30
cdr3_nt: TGTGCCTGGAGTATCTCAGGGAACTACGAGCAGTACTTC
cdr3_aa: CAWSISGNYEQYF

clone_size: -
d_call: -
j_call: TRBJ2-1
v_call: TRBV6-2/TRBV6-3
cdr3_nt: TGTGCCAGCAGTTACGGAGGCCCCGGGGAGCAGTTCTTC
cdr3_aa: CASSYGGPGEQFF

clone_size: -
d_call: -
j_call: TRBJ2-7
v_call: TRBV29-1
cdr3_nt: TGCAGCGTTGGGGCGGGCTTCCCCTCCTACGAGCAGTACTTC
cdr3_aa: CSVGAGFPSYEQYF

clone_size: -
d_call: -
j_call: TRBJ1-6
v_call: TRBV30
cdr3_nt: TGTGCCTGGAGTGTACGGCAGGACATTTCACCCCTCCACTTT
cdr3_aa: CAWSVRQDISPLHF

clone_size: -
d_call: TRBD2
j_call: TRBJ2-2
v_call: TRBV10-3
cdr3_nt: TGTGCCATCAGTGACAAGACTAGCGGGAACACCGGGGAGCTGTTTTTT
cdr3_aa: CAISDKTSGNTGELFF

clone_size: -
d_call: TRBD1
j_call: TRBJ1-3
v_call: TRBV18
cdr3_nt: TGTGCCAGCTCCTTGAACCGGGACAGGGTTTCTGGAAACACCATATATTTT
cdr3_aa: CASSLNRDRVSGNTIYF

clone_size: -
d_call: TRBD1
j_call: TRBJ1-4
v_call: TRBV30
cdr3_nt: TGTGCCTGGAGTCGGGACAGGGGAAATGAAAAACTGTTTTTT
cdr3_aa: CAWSRDRGNEKLFF

clone_size: -
d_call: -
j_call: TRBJ2-1
v_call: TRBV24-1
cdr3_nt: TGTGCCACCAGTGTCTCCAATGAGCAGTTCTTC
cdr3_aa: CATSVSNEQFF

clone_size: -
d_call: TRBD2
j_call: TRBJ2-1
v_call: TRBV7-9
cdr3_nt: TGTGCCAGCAACCCCTGGGGTAGCGGGACCTACAATGAGCAGTTCTTC
cdr3_aa: CASNPWGSGTYNEQFF

clone_size: -
d_call: -
j_call: TRBJ1-4
v_call: TRBV5-1
cdr3_nt: TGCGCCAGCAGCTTGGTGTCAGCTAATGAAAAACTGTTTTTT
cdr3_aa: CASSLVSANEKLFF

clone_size: -
d_call: TRBD1
j_call: TRBJ1-1
v_call: TRBV7-9
cdr3_nt: TGTGCCAGCAGCGACAGGGGCCTTGGACAGCTGAACACTGAAGCTTTCTTT
cdr3_aa: CASSDRGLGQLNTEAFF

clone_size: once
d_call: TRBD2
j_call: TRBJ2-1
v_call: TRBV7-8
cdr3_nt: TGTGCCAGCACCCCCCCGGTCCTAGCGGGAATCGGTGAGCAGTTCTTC
cdr3_aa: CASTPPVLAGIGEQFF

clone_size: -
d_call: TRBD2
j_call: TRBJ2-7
v_call: TRBV7-9
cdr3_nt: TGTGCCAGCAGACAAAGCGGGAGCACCTACGAGCAGTACTTC
cdr3_aa: CASRQSGSTYEQYF

clone_size: -
d_call: TRBD1
j_call: TRBJ1-4
v_call: TRBV18
cdr3_nt: TGTGCCAGCTCACCACGGGGCCCGGTGAACAGGGGAAATAATGAAAAACTGTTTTTT
cdr3_aa: CASSPRGPVNRGNNEKLFF

clone_size: -
d_call: TRBD2
j_call: TRBJ2-2
v_call: TRBV6-5
cdr3_nt: TGTGCCAGTAGCGGGAGAGACACCGGGGAGCTGTTTTTT
cdr3_aa: CASSGRDTGELFF

clone_size: once
d_call: TRBD1
j_call: TRBJ1-2
v_call: TRBV12-3/TRBV12-4
cdr3_nt: TGTGCCAGCACCTTACAGGGGGACGGCTACACCTTC
cdr3_aa: CASTLQGDGYTF

clone_size: once
d_call: -
j_call: TRBJ1-1
v_call: TRBV6-5
cdr3_nt: TGTGCCAGCAGTTACGGGTTAGGTAGCAACGAAGCTTTCTTT
cdr3_aa: CASSYGLGSNEAFF

clone_size: -
d_call: -
j_call: TRBJ1-6
v_call: TRBV9
cdr3_nt: TGTGCCAGCAGCGTCACCAGGGGAGGGAATTCACCCCTCCACTTT
cdr3_aa: CASSVTRGGNSPLHF

clone_size: -
d_call: -
j_call: TRBJ1-5
v_call: TRBV19
cdr3_nt: TGTGCCAGTAGTATAGATCACGGGGGTCTGCATTTT
cdr3_aa: CASSIDHGGLHF

clone_size: few
d_call: TRBD1
j_call: TRBJ2-6
v_call: TRBV4-1
cdr3_nt: TGCGCCAGCAGCCTCCAACAGGGGAATGGGGCCAACGTCCTGACTTTC
cdr3_aa: CASSLQQGNGANVLTF

clone_size: -
d_call: -
j_call: TRBJ2-7
v_call: TRBV5-1
cdr3_nt: TGCGCCAGCAGCTTTAGAGCGCAGAGCTACGAGCAGTACTTC
cdr3_aa: CASSFRAQSYEQYF

clone_size: -
d_call: TRBD1
j_call: TRBJ1-2
v_call: TRBV19
cdr3_nt: TGTGCCAGTAGGAACACAGGGGGCGGCTATGGCTACACCTTC
cdr3_aa: CASRNTGGGYGYTF

clone_size: -
d_call: -
j_call: TRBJ1-4
v_call: TRBV15
cdr3_nt: TGTGCCACCAGCAGAGATAAACGGGGGGTAGGCCCCTCGGATGAAAAACTGTTTTTT
cdr3_aa: CATSRDKRGVGPSDEKLFF

clone_size: few
d_call: TRBD1
j_call: TRBJ2-6
v_call: TRBV5-1
cdr3_nt: TGCGCCAGCAGCCTCGGGACAGCCGTCTCTGGGGCCAACGTCCTGACTTTC
cdr3_aa: CASSLGTAVSGANVLTF

clone_size: once
d_call: TRBD1
j_call: TRBJ2-2
v_call: TRBV7-2
cdr3_nt: TGTGCCAGCAGCACCGACAGGGCGCGGACCGGGGAGCTGTTTTTT
cdr3_aa: CASSTDRARTGELFF

clone_size: -
d_call: -
j_call: TRBJ2-7
v_call: TRBV5-1
cdr3_nt: TGCGCCAGCAGCTTGGCCCCGGGAAGCTCGAACTACGAGCAGTACTTC
cdr3_aa: CASSLAPGSSNYEQYF

clone_size: -
d_call: -
j_call: TRBJ1-5
v_call: TRBV24-1
cdr3_nt: TGTGCCACCGGAGGGGGGGGTAGGCAGCCCCAGCATTTT
cdr3_aa: CATGGGGRQPQHF

clone_size: -
d_call: -
j_call: TRBJ1-1
v_call: TRBV15
cdr3_nt: TGTGCCACCAGCAGAGATTTGGGGGGCACTGAAGCTTTCTTT
cdr3_aa: CATSRDLGGTEAFF

clone_size: once
d_call: -
j_call: TRBJ1-1
v_call: TRBV7-8
cdr3_nt: TGTGCCAGCAGCTTAGTGGCAGGGGTAGGGACTGAAGCTTTCTTT
cdr3_aa: CASSLVAGVGTEAFF

clone_size: -
d_call: -
j_call: TRBJ1-6
v_call: TRBV28
cdr3_nt: TGTGCCAGCAGCCCTCGGGGTAGCGGGGCTAATTCACCCCTCCACTTT
cdr3_aa: CASSPRGSGANSPLHF

clone_size: -
d_call: -
j_call: TRBJ1-1
v_call: TRBV29-1
cdr3_nt: TGCAGCGCAAGGGGGGGACGGGACACTGAAGCTTTCTTT
cdr3_aa: CSARGGRDTEAFF